This section outlines one T cell receptor (beta chain) sequence together with its context. Original methodology: Counts of nucleated cells, estimated from reference gene primer amplification, were obtained. TCRdb keeps only in-frame clones here, not all; method: immunoSEQ multiplex PCR. V and J calls and clone size are those listed in that table; D and trimming were worked out from the DNA. Among roughly 200,000 clones listed, 80% were seen once. This specimen belongs to a study of blood T cell repertoires in COVID-19. Overall study: The study drew acute and convalescent COVID-19 samples from the United States, Italy and Spain. T cells, B-cell-depleted T cells, or PBMCs provided the cDNA or gDNA that served as material.

The length of the CDR3 is 14 residues. The V segment lost 5 bases and the J segment 8 bases; nucleotides outside the gene matches: 9. CDR1 is SGHVS and CDR2 is FQNEAQ in the germline V gene. The source of this sequence is a man between 70 and 80 years old with active or convalescent COVID-19. The sequenced sample was peripheral blood. The chain joins TRBV7-8 to TRBJ1-3; TRBD1 aligns across 7 bases. As DNA, the CDR3 is TGTGCCAGCAGCCCTTTGGGTGACAGGGACACCATATATTTT. Translating it yields CASSPLGDRDTIYF.